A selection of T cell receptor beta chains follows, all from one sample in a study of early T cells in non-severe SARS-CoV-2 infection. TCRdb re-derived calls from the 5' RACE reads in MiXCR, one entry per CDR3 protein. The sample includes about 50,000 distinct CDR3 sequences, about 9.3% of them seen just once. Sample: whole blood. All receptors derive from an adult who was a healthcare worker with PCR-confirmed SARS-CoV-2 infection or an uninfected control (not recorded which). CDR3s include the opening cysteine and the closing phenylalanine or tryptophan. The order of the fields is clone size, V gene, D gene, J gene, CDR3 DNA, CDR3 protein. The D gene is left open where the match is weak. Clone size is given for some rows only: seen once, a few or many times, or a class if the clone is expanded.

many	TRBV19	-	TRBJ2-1	TGTGCCACCATCGGGGGCGGCTCCTACAATGAGCAGTTCTTC	CATIGGGSYNEQFF
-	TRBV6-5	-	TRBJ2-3	TGTGCCAGCAGTTACTCGAGCTCAGATACGCAGTATTTT	CASSYSSSDTQYF
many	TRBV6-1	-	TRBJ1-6	TGTGCCAGCAGGTCACCTGGACCCCTCCACTTT	CASRSPGPLHF
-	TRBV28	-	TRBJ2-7	TGTGCCAGCAGTCCCACTGCCCAGGGAGGAACTAACTACGAGCAGTACTTC	CASSPTAQGGTNYEQYF
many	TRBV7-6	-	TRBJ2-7	TGTGCCAGCAGCTCCCAAGGCGGCTCCTACGAGCAGTACTTC	CASSSQGGSYEQYF
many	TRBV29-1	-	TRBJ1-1	TGCAGCGTTGTAGGGGACATGGGGAACACTGAAGCTTTCTTT	CSVVGDMGNTEAFF
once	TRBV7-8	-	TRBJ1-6	TGTGCCAGCAGCTTAGAAATCTCCTATAATTCACCCCTCCACTTT	CASSLEISYNSPLHF
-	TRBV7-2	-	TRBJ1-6	TGTGCCAGCAGCTCCCGTTGGGATTCACCCCTCCACTTT	CASSSRWDSPLHF
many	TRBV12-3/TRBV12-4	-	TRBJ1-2	TGTGCCAGCAGCCCACAGTCCCGGGACACAAACTATGGCTACACCTTC	CASSPQSRDTNYGYTF
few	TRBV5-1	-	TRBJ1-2	TGCGCCAGCAGCATAATTCCGGGATCTAACTATGGCTACACCTTC	CASSIIPGSNYGYTF
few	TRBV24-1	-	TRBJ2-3	TGTGCCACCAGCGACTCCCAACTCGTCACGCATACGCAGTATTTT	CATSDSQLVTHTQYF
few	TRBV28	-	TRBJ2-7	TGTGCCAGCAGTTTAGGAGGGTTCGAGCAGTACTTC	CASSLGGFEQYF
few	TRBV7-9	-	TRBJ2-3	TGTGCCATGGAGGGCAGGGGGGCTGTGACCAATACGCAGTATTTT	CAMEGRGAVTNTQYF
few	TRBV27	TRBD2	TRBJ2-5	TGTGCCAGCAGTTGGAGCGGGAGGGGTCAAGAGACCCAGTACTTC	CASSWSGRGQETQYF
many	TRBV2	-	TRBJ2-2	TGTGCCAGCAGCCGGGGACAAAACACCGGGGAGCTGTTTTTT	CASSRGQNTGELFF
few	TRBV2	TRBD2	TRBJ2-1	TGTGCCAGCAAGGAGGGACTAGGGGGGCGTGAGCAGTTCTTC	CASKEGLGGREQFF
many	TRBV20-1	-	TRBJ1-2	TGCAGTGCGAGGCGCACGGGAGCTAACTATGGCTACACCTTC	CSARRTGANYGYTF
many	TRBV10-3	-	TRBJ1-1	TGTGCCATCAGGGCACAGGGCGGGAACACTGAAGCTTTCTTT	CAIRAQGGNTEAFF
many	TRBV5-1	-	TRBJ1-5	TGCGCCAGCAGCTTGGAGGGTTATAGCAATCAGCCCCAGCATTTT	CASSLEGYSNQPQHF
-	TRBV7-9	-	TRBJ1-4	TGTGCCAGCAGCTTAGAAGGGTCTACTAATGAAAAACTGTTTTTT	CASSLEGSTNEKLFF
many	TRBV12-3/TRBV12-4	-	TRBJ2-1	TGTGCCAGCAGTTTAGGGGACGTGGGGAAGTTCTTC	CASSLGDVGKFF
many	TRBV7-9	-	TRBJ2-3	TGTGCCAGCAGCTTAGTCGAGGGGACAGATACGCAGTATTTT	CASSLVEGTDTQYF
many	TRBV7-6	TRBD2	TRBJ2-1	TGTGCCAGCAGCTTACAACTAGCGGGTGAACAGTTCTTC	CASSLQLAGEQFF
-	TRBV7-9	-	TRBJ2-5	TGTGCCAGCAGCTCGCAGGGGAGAATGGAGACCCAGTACTTC	CASSSQGRMETQYF
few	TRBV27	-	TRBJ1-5	TGTGCCAGCAGTTTAGTGGGAGATCAGCCCCAGCATTTT	CASSLVGDQPQHF
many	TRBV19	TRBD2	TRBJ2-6	TGTGCCAGTAGAACCACTAGCGAGAAATCCTCTGGGGCCAACGTCCTGACTTTC	CASRTTSEKSSGANVLTF
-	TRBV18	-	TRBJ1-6	TGTGCCAGCTCACCAATCAGGGACCCGAGTTCACCCCTCCACTTT	CASSPIRDPSSPLHF
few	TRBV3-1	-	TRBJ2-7	TGTGCCAGCAGCCAAGGACAGGCCCTCATCGAGCAGTACTTC	CASSQGQALIEQYF
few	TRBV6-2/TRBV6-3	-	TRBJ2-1	TGTGCCAGCAGTTTGGCGAGGGCCGGAGATGAGCAGTTCTTC	CASSLARAGDEQFF
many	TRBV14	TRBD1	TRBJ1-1	TGTGCCAGCAGCCGCTCCGGGACAGCGAACACTGAAGCTTTCTTT	CASSRSGTANTEAFF
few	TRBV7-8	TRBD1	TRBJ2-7	TGTGCCAGCAGCTTAGGGACAGGGGGGTCCTACGAGCAGTACTTC	CASSLGTGGSYEQYF
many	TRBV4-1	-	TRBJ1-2	TGCGCCAGCAGCCCCCAGGTCGGGACGGCGCACTATGGCTACACCTTC	CASSPQVGTAHYGYTF
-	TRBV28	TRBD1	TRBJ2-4	TGTGCCAGCAGATGGACAGGGGGAAGTAGTCGCGGGAACATTCAGTACTTC	CASRWTGGSSRGNIQYF
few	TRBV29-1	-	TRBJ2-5	TGCAGCGTTGTCGAGCGGACCCAGTACTTC	CSVVERTQYF
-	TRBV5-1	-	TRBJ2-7	TGCGCCAGCAGCCTCCGGGACGGTGCCTACGAGCAGTACTTC	CASSLRDGAYEQYF
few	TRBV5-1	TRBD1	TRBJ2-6	TGCGCCAGCAGCAGTACAGGGGCTGGGGCCAACGTCCTGACTTTC	CASSSTGAGANVLTF
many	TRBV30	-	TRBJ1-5	TGTGCCTGGAGTGGACGGGGACTCTTCAATCAGCCCCAGCATTTT	CAWSGRGLFNQPQHF
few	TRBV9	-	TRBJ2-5	TGTGCCAGCAGCGTAGCGCCGGGACCGTCGTTCCAAGAGACCCAGTACTTC	CASSVAPGPSFQETQYF
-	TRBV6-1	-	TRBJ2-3	TGTGCCAGCAGTCCGGTAGCCCCAGATACGCAGTATTTT	CASSPVAPDTQYF
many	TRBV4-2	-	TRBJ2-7	TGTGCCAGCAGCCGAAACAAGGGACTGATCTACGAGCAGTACTTC	CASSRNKGLIYEQYF
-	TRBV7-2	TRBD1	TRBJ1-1	TGTGCCAGCAGCACACAGGGGGCCTACACTGAAGCTTTCTTT	CASSTQGAYTEAFF
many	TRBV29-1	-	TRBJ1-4	TGCAGCGTTGGCGGATCGAGGGGTAATGAAAAACTGTTTTTT	CSVGGSRGNEKLFF
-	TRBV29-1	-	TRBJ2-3	TGCAGCGTTCGTCAGGGGAGTAGCACAGATACGCAGTATTTT	CSVRQGSSTDTQYF
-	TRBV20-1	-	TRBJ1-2	TGCAGTGCTAGTTCAGGGGTTAATGGCTACACCTTC	CSASSGVNGYTF
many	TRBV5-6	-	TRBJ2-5	TGTGCCAGCAGCTTGATGGCAACGGGGGACCAGTACTTC	CASSLMATGDQYF
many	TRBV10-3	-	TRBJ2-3	TGTGCCATCAGGACGACAGATACGCAGTATTTT	CAIRTTDTQYF